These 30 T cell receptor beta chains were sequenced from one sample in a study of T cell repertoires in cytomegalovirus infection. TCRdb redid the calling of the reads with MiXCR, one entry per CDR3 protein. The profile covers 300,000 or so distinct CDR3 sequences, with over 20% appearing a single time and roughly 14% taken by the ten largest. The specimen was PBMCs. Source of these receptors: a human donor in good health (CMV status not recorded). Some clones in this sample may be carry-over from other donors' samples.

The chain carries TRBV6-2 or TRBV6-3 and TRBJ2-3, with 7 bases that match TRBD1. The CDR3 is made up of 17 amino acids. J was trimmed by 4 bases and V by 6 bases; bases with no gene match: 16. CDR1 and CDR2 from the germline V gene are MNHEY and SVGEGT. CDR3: CASRQWTGAVSADTQYF. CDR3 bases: TGTGCCAGCAGACAATGGACAGGAGCGGTCTCGGCAGATACGCAGTATTTT.

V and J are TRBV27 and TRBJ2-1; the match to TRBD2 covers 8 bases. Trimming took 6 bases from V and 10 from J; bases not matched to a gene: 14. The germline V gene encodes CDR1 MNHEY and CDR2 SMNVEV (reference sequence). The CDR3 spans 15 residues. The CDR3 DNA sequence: TGTGCCAGCAGAGTTCCCGGACTAGCTCGTCTCGAGCAGTTCTTC. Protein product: CASRVPGLARLEQFF.

CDR3 protein: CSVEDPGPGTHTQYF. The CDR3 coding sequence is TGCAGCGTTGAAGATCCCGGACCGGGGACCCATACGCAGTATTTT. V and J are TRBV29-1 and TRBJ2-3, with D possibly called TRBD1 or TRBD2 (5 bases each). V lost 0 bases and J 7 bases, leaving 17 bases between the germline ends. The germline V gene encodes CDR1 SQVTM and CDR2 ANQGSEA. This CDR3 is built from 15 residues.

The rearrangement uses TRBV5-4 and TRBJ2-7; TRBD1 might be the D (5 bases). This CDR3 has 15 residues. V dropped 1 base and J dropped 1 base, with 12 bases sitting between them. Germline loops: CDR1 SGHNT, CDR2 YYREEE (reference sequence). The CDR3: CASSLTGSRSYEQYF. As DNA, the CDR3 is TGTGCCAGCAGCTTGACAGGATCCCGTTCCTACGAGCAGTACTTC.

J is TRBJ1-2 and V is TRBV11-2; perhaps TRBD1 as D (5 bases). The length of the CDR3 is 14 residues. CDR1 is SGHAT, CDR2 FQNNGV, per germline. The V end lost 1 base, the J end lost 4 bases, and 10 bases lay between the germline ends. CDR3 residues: CASSLGGPTYGYTF. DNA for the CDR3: TGTGCCAGCAGCTTAGGGGGACCTACCTATGGCTACACCTTC.

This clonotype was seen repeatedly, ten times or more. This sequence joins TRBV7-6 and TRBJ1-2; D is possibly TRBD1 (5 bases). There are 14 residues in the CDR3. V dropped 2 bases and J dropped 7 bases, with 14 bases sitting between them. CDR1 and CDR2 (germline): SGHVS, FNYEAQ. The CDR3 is CASSLYSGDPGYTF. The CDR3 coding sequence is TGTGCCAGCAGCTTATACTCGGGGGACCCTGGCTACACCTTC.

The CDR3, as DNA: TGCAGCGTTCTTTCAGGGGGGATTGCCGGGGAGCTGTTTTTT. Its protein is CSVLSGGIAGELFF. The chain joins TRBV29-1 to TRBJ2-2; tentative D call: TRBD1 (7 bases). The CDR3 totals 14 residues. Deletions cut 5 bases from V and 6 bases from J, with 16 bases between. The germline CDR1 and CDR2 sequences are SQVTM and ANQGSEA.

CDR3 residues: CASSLETGGHEQFF. In DNA, the CDR3 is TGCGCCAGCAGCTTGGAGACAGGGGGCCATGAGCAGTTCTTC. The chain uses TRBV5-1 and TRBJ2-1, with 10 positions matching TRBD1. Germline V lookup: CDR1 SGHRS, CDR2 YFSETQ. CDR3 length: 14 amino acids. After removal of 0 bases from V and 8 bases from J, the junction contained 2 bases not matched to a gene.

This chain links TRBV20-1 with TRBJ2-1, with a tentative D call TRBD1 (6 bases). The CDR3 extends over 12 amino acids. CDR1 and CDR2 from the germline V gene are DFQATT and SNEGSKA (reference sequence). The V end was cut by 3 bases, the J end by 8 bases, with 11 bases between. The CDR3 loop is CSARDEGDEQFF. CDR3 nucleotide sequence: TGCAGTGCTAGGGACGAGGGGGATGAGCAGTTCTTC.

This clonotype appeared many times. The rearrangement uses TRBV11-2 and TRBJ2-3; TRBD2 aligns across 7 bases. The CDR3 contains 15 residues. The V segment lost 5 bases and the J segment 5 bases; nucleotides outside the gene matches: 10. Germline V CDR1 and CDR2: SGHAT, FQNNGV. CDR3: CASSKNGLGGDTQYF. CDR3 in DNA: TGTGCCAGCAGCAAAAACGGACTAGGAGGAGATACGCAGTATTTT.

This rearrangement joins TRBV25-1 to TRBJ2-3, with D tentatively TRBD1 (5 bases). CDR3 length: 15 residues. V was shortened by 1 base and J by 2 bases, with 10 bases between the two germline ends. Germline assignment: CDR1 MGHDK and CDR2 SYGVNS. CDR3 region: CASSESDSPTDTQYF. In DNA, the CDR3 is TGTGCCAGCAGTGAATCCGACAGTCCCACAGATACGCAGTATTTT.

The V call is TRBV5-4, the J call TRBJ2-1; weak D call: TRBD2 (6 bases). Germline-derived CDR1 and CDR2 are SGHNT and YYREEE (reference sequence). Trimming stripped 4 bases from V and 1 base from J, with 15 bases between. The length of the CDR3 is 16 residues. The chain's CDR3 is CASSPGGITSYNEQFF. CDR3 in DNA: TGTGCCAGCAGCCCTGGGGGGATTACATCCTACAATGAGCAGTTCTTC.

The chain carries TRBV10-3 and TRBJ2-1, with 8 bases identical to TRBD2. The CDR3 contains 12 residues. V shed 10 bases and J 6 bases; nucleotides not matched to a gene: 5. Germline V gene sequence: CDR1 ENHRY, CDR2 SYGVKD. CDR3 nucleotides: TGTGCCACCGGGGGGGCTTCCAATGAGCAGTTCTTC. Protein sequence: CATGGASNEQFF.

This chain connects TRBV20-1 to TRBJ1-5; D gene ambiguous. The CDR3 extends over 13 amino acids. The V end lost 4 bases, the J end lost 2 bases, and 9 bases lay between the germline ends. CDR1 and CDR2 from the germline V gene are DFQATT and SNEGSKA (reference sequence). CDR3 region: CSAIGRGNQPQHF. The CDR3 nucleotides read TGCAGTGCTATCGGCAGAGGCAATCAGCCCCAGCATTTT.

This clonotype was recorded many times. CDR3 bases: TGTGCCAGCAGTGAAAGCGGACAGGGTACCCACGAGCAGTACTTC. It specifies CASSESGQGTHEQYF. The J gene is TRBJ2-7, the V gene TRBV6-1; 8 positions agree with TRBD1. This CDR3 has 15 residues. The ends lost 2 bases at V and 5 bases at J; junction bases unmatched: 8. CDR1 is MNHNS, CDR2 SASEGT, per germline.

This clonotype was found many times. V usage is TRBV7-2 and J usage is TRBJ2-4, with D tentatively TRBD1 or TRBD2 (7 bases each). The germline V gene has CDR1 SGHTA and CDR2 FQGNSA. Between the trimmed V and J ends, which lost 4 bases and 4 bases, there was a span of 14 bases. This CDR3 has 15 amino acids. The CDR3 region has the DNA TGTGCCAGCAGCTCGAGCGGGACAGTTAAAAACATTCAGTACTTC. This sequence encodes CASSSSGTVKNIQYF.

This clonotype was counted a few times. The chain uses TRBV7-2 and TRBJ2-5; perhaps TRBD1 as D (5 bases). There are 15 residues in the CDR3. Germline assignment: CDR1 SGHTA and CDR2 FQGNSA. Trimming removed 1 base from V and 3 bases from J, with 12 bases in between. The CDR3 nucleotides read TGTGCCAGCAGCTTAGGGCAGGGAAATAAAGAGACCCAGTACTTC. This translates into CASSLGQGNKETQYF.

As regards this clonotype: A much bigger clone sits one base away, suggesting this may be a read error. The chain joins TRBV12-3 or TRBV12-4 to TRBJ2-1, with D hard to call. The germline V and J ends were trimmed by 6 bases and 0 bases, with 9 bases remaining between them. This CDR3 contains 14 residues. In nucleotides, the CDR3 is TGTGCCAGCAGGGTAGCTAGCTCCTACAATGAGCAGTTCTTC. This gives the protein CASRVASSYNEQFF.

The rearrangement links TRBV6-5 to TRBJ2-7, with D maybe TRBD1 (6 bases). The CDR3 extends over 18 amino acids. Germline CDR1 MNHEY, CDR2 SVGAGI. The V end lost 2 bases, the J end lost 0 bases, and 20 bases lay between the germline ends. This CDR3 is CASSYRPVPGHLSYEQYF. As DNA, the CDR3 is TGTGCCAGCAGTTACCGCCCTGTTCCGGGACACCTCTCCTACGAGCAGTACTTC.

CDR3 loop: CSAREERESNEQFF. As DNA, the CDR3 is TGCAGTGCTAGGGAGGAGCGGGAATCGAATGAGCAGTTCTTC. The chain carries TRBV20-1 and TRBJ2-1; 7 bases line up with TRBD2. The germline CDR1 and CDR2 sequences are DFQATT and SNEGSKA (reference sequence). The CDR3 contains 14 residues. J gave up 7 bases and V 3 bases, and 9 bases lay outside the gene matches.

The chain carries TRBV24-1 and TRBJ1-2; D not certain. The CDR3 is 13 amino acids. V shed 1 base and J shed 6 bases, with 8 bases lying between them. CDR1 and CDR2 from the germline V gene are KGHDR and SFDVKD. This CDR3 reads CATSDFPWDGYTF. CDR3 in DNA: TGTGCCACCAGTGATTTCCCGTGGGATGGCTACACCTTC.

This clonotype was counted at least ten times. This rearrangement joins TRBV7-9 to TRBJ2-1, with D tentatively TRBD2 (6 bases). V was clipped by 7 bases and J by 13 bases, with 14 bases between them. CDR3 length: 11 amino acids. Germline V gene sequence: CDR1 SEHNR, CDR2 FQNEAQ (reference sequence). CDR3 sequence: CASTYGDFQFF. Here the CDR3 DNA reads TGTGCCAGCACCTATGGGGACTTTCAGTTCTTC.

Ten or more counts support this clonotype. CDR3 sequence (DNA): TGTGCTATATACGGGCCGGGACAAGAGACCCAGTACTTC. Translating gives CAIYGPGQETQYF. V and J are TRBV28 and TRBJ2-5; tentative D call: TRBD2 (5 bases). This CDR3 is 13 amino acids long. Germline V gene lookup returns CDR1 MDHEN and CDR2 SYDVKM.

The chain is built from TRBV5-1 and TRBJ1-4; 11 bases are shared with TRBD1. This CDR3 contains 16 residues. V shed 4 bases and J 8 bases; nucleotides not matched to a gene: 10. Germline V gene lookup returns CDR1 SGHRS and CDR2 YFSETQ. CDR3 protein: CASSVQGQGAGEKLFF. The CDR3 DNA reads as TGCGCCAGCAGCGTACAAGGACAGGGGGCAGGAGAAAAACTGTTTTTT.

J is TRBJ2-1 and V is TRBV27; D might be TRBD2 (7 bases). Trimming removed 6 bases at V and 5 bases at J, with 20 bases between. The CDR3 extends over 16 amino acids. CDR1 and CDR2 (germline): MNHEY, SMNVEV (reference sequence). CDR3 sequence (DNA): TGTGCCAGCAGAATCCGGGGGCTAGCGGAGGACAATGAGCAGTTCTTC. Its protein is CASRIRGLAEDNEQFF.

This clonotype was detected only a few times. CDR3 amino acids: CASSPGAGAGPYGYTF. In DNA, the CDR3 is TGTGCCAGCAGCCCCGGGGCGGGAGCCGGACCCTATGGCTACACCTTC. The gene calls are TRBV7-2 and TRBJ1-2; a possible D gene is TRBD1 (5 bases). Trimming removed 5 bases at V and 4 bases at J, with 20 bases between. Germline CDR1 reads SGHTA; CDR2 reads FQGNSA. CDR3 length equals 16 residues.

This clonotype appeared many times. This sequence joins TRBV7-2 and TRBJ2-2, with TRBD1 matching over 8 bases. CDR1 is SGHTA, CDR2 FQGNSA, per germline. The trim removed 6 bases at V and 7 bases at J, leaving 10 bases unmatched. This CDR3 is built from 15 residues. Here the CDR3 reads CASSSQGASNGELFF. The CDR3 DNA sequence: TGTGCCAGCAGTTCTCAGGGGGCGTCAAACGGGGAGCTGTTTTTT.

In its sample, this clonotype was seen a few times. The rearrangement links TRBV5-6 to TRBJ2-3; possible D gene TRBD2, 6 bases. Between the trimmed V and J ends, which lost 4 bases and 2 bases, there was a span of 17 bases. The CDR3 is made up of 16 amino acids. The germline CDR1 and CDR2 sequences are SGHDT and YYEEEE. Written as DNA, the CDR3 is TGTGCCAGCAGCCCGTACCGGGAGTCCCCCACAGATACGCAGTATTTT. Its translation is CASSPYRESPTDTQYF. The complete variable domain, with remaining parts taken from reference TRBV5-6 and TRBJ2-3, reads DAGVTQSPTHLIKTRGQQVTLRCSPKSGHDTVSWYQQALGQGPQFIFQYYEEEERQRGNFPDRFSGHQFPNYSSELNVNALLLGDSALYLCASSPYRESPTDTQYFGPGTRLTVL.

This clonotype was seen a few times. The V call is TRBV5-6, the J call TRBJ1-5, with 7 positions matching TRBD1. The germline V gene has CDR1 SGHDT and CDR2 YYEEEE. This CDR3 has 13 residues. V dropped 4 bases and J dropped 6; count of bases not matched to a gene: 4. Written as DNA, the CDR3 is TGTGCCAGCAGCACAGGGGTACTTCAGCCCCAGCATTTT. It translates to CASSTGVLQPQHF.

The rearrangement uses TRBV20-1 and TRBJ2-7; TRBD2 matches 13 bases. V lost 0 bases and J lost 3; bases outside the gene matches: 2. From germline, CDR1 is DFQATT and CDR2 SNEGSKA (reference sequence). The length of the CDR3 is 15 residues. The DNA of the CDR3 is TGCAGTGCTAGAGATGGGACTAGCGGGGTCTACGAGCAGTACTTC. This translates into CSARDGTSGVYEQYF.